The entry that follows covers one T cell receptor (beta chain) sequence. What it recognizes is unknown. CDR1 is SNHLY, CDR2 FYNNEI, per germline. Trimming removed 1 base from V and 0 bases from J, with 3 bases in between. This CDR3 is 13 amino acids long. The beta constant-region primer was an equimolar mix of two oligonucleotides covering TRBC1 and TRBC2. Nested alpha and beta constant-region primers with the SP2 primer drove four PCR rounds on ligated cDNA. An oligonucleotide with the SP2 primer and a 12-nucleotide UMI was ligated to the cDNA 3' end. Via MiXCR, TCRdb re-called the UMI-ligation and nested PCR reads, giving one row per CDR3 protein. The sample has 98,000 or so distinct CDR3 sequences; roughly 10% are singletons. This sample is part of a study of naive and memory T cell subsets. Study-wide points: Possibly reflecting memory cells re-expressing CD45RA, a few larger clonotypes occurred in naive repertoires, especially CD8. In CD4 and CD8 cells, diversity dropped from naive through EMRA.

CMV status came from CD4+ IFNgamma after overnight CMV lysate stimulation. CD4 T cells were positively selected, then CD8 T cells from the CD4-negative fraction. The sequence derives from a human donor in good health. Source material: naive CD4+ T cells from blood. This sequence joins TRBV2 and TRBJ1-1, with D hard to call. The CDR3 region has the DNA TGTGCCAGCAGTGAAGAACTGAACACTGAAGCTTTCTTT. It encodes CASSEELNTEAFF.